A single sample is the source of the 21 T cell receptor beta chains below, sequenced in a study of T-cell reconstitution after alpha-beta-depleted transplantation in children. Construction of the TCRbeta library involved unique molecular identifiers. TCRdb re-called the PCR reads through MiXCR, storing one row per CDR3 protein. The sample contains about 300,000 distinct CDR3 sequences, 9.5% to 13% of which appear only once. The source material was PBMCs, sampled before TCRalphabeta/CD19-depleted stem cell transplant. The source is a boy under two years old with acute myeloid leukemia, due to receive a stem cell transplant.

This clonotype was detected many times. The rearrangement uses TRBV7-2 and TRBJ2-3; unclear D gene. CDR1 is SGHTA and CDR2 is FQGNSA in the germline V gene. The CDR3 consists of 16 residues. V lost 5 bases and J 0 bases, leaving 15 bases between the germline ends. The chain's CDR3 is CASSAPGLLSTDTQYF. CDR3 DNA sequence: TGTGCCAGCAGCGCGCCGGGTCTCCTTAGCACAGATACGCAGTATTTT.

This clonotype turned up a few times. The chain links TRBV4-2 to TRBJ1-4; D is undetermined. V was shortened by 0 bases and J by 8 bases, with 7 bases between the two germline ends. CDR3 length: 13 residues. CDR1 is LGHNA, CDR2 YNFKEQ, per germline. The CDR3 sequence is CASSQERAEKLFF. The CDR3 DNA reads TGTGCCAGCAGCCAAGAACGCGCCGAAAAACTGTTTTTT.

This rearrangement joins TRBV27 to TRBJ1-1; D might be TRBD1 (5 bases). CDR3 length: 15 residues. CDR1 is MNHEY and CDR2 is SMNVEV in the germline V gene (reference sequence). With 5 bases removed from V and 0 bases from J, the gap between germline ends came to 13 bases. CDR3 in DNA: TGTGCCAGCAGTGCCTACAGGCGTTTGAACACTGAAGCTTTCTTT. Protein: CASSAYRRLNTEAFF.

The V and J genes are TRBV5-1 and TRBJ2-7, with 8 bases that match TRBD2. CDR1 is SGHRS and CDR2 is YFSETQ in the germline V gene. CDR3 length: 14 residues. J gave up 0 bases and V 7 bases, and 6 bases lay outside the gene matches. CDR3 loop: CASSREGNSYEQYF. The DNA of the CDR3 is TGCGCCAGCTCCCGGGAGGGAAACTCCTACGAGCAGTACTTC.

As regards this clonotype: Since a much larger clone is just one base distant, this may be a read error. The chain employs TRBV28 and TRBJ2-1; TRBD2 matches 10 bases. V was clipped by 5 bases and J by 2 bases; unmatched bases: 3. Germline V gives CDR1 MDHEN, CDR2 SYDVKM. This CDR3 has 15 amino acids. CDR3 residues: CASSRSGRAYNEQFF. CDR3 nucleotides: TGTGCCAGCAGTCGCAGCGGGAGGGCCTACAATGAGCAGTTCTTC.

This clonotype has ten or more counts. This sequence joins TRBV27 and TRBJ1-4, with 9 nucleotides matching TRBD1. J was trimmed by 11 bases and V by 5 bases; bases with no gene match: 9. The CDR3 loop spans 14 amino acids. Germline V CDR1 and CDR2: MNHEY, SMNVEV (reference sequence). CDR3 in amino acids: CASSDGTGRRKLFF. CDR3 in DNA: TGTGCCAGCAGTGATGGGACAGGGAGGAGGAAACTGTTTTTT.

Ten or more counts support this clonotype. V gene TRBV4-2 combines with J gene TRBJ2-7; 9 bases are shared with TRBD1. Germline-derived CDR1 and CDR2 are LGHNA and YNFKEQ. The CDR3 has 14 amino acids. Trimming removed 4 bases from V and 1 base from J; junction bases left unmatched: 2. This CDR3 is CASSRDRESYEQYF. DNA for the CDR3: TGTGCCAGCAGCCGGGACAGGGAATCCTACGAGCAGTACTTC.

This clonotype was recorded at least ten times. The gene calls are TRBV28 and TRBJ2-3, with D maybe TRBD2 (6 bases). Germline lookup yields CDR1 MDHEN and CDR2 SYDVKM. This CDR3 is built from 15 residues. Trimming left V 6 bases short and J 8 bases short, with 21 bases between. For the CDR3, the DNA is TGTGCCAGCAGCGCGACTAGTAGAGGAATACTTACGCAGTATTTT. Its protein product is CASSATSRGILTQYF.

This clonotype appeared many times. The CDR3 reads CASSLRTPSNQPQHF. The CDR3 nucleotides read TGTGCCAGCAGTTTAAGGACACCTAGCAATCAGCCCCAGCATTTT. This chain links TRBV28 with TRBJ1-5; the D gene is possibly TRBD1 (5 bases). The CDR3 runs 15 residues. Per the germline V gene, CDR1 is MDHEN and CDR2 is SYDVKM. V was pared by 2 bases and J by 0 bases, with 8 bases between. The whole variable domain, remainder taken from reference TRBV28 and TRBJ1-5, is DVKVTQSSRYLVKRTGEKVFLECVQDMDHENMFWYRQDPGLGLRLIYFSYDVKMKEKGDIPEGYSVSREKKERFSLILESASTNQTSMYLCASSLRTPSNQPQHFGDGTRLSIL.

In its sample, this clonotype was seen a few times. This chain uses TRBV27 with TRBJ1-5; no clear D. V was pared by 10 bases and J by 1 base, with 11 bases between. This CDR3 spans 13 amino acids. Germline V CDR1 and CDR2: MNHEY, SMNVEV (reference sequence). The CDR3 DNA follows: TGTGCCACGCGGAAACAGAGCAATCAGCCCCAGCATTTT. Protein: CATRKQSNQPQHF.

This clonotype was observed many times. The V gene is TRBV5-1, the J gene TRBJ2-1, with D possibly TRBD2 on 5 matching bases. CDR3 length: 15 amino acids. Germline values: CDR1 SGHRS, CDR2 YFSETQ. With 4 bases removed from V and 7 bases from J, the gap between germline ends came to 18 bases. This CDR3 reads CASSNGVEYKNEQFF. CDR3 DNA sequence: TGCGCCAGCAGCAACGGGGTCGAATATAAGAATGAGCAGTTCTTC.

Ten or more counts support this clonotype. This rearrangement joins TRBV20-1 to TRBJ2-7, with 9 positions matching TRBD1. Germline V CDR1 and CDR2: DFQATT, SNEGSKA (reference sequence). The CDR3 runs to 13 residues. After removal of 5 bases from V and 4 bases from J, the junction contained 6 bases not matched to a gene. The CDR3 loop reads CSAEGTGLYEQYF. For the CDR3, the DNA is TGCAGTGCTGAGGGGACAGGGCTTTACGAGCAGTACTTC.

This clonotype was seen many times. The chain combines TRBV7-2 with TRBJ1-3, with D possibly being TRBD1 (5 bases). V was cut by 4 bases and J by 1 base, with 11 bases left in between. This CDR3 is built from 15 residues. Germline V CDR1 and CDR2: SGHTA, FQGNSA. CDR3 in amino acids: CASSSRGGSGNTIYF. Written as DNA, the CDR3 is TGTGCCAGCAGCTCTCGGGGCGGATCTGGAAACACCATATATTTT.

The rearrangement joins TRBV7-9 to TRBJ2-7, with no clear D. The CDR3 is 16 residues long. CDR1 is SEHNR, CDR2 FQNEAQ, per germline (reference sequence). V lost 4 bases, J lost 0 bases, and 16 bases lay in between. The CDR3 DNA reads TGTGCCAGCAGCTCTACCCTTTACAGTTTCTCCTACGAGCAGTACTTC. It translates to CASSSTLYSFSYEQYF.

V is TRBV28 and J is TRBJ2-3, with D perhaps TRBD2 (5 bases). The CDR3 length is 17 residues. The V gene lost 3 bases and the J gene lost 7 bases, with 23 bases spanning the gap. Germline V CDR1 and CDR2: MDHEN, SYDVKM. The CDR3 nucleotides read TGTGCCAGCAGTTTGAAGCTAGCATATGTTGCGCAAAATACGCAGTATTTT. Translation gives CASSLKLAYVAQNTQYF. Filled out from reference TRBV28 and TRBJ2-3, the complete variable domain reads DVKVTQSSRYLVKRTGEKVFLECVQDMDHENMFWYRQDPGLGLRLIYFSYDVKMKEKGDIPEGYSVSREKKERFSLILESASTNQTSMYLCASSLKLAYVAQNTQYFGPGTRLTVL.

This clonotype came up a few times. V is TRBV7-9 and J is TRBJ2-2; 7 bases agree with TRBD1. The V gene end was trimmed by 11 bases and the J gene end by 0 bases; junction bases not matched to a gene: 9. The CDR3 loop spans 15 amino acids. Germline assignment: CDR1 SEHNR and CDR2 FQNEAQ (reference sequence). Written as DNA, the CDR3 is TGTGCCTGCCACAGGGGCGACACGAACACCGGGGAGCTGTTTTTT. It encodes CACHRGDTNTGELFF.

The table lists this clonotype with many counts. The J gene is TRBJ2-2, the V gene TRBV28; possible D gene TRBD2, 6 bases. V lost 3 bases and J lost 5, with 13 bases in between. CDR3 length: 15 amino acids. Germline V lookup: CDR1 MDHEN, CDR2 SYDVKM. CDR3 amino acids: CASSLRMEGTGELFF. The DNA for the CDR3 is TGTGCCAGCAGTTTGAGGATGGAGGGGACCGGGGAGCTGTTTTTT.

This clonotype was recorded at least ten times. V gene TRBV29-1 combines with J gene TRBJ1-3; TRBD1 might be the D (5 bases). Germline CDR1 reads SQVTM; CDR2 reads ANQGSEA. V lost 2 bases, J lost 3 bases, and 17 bases lay in between. The CDR3 sequence is 16 residues long. CDR3 region: CSVEMPGGGLGNTIYF. In DNA, the CDR3 is TGCAGCGTTGAAATGCCCGGGGGGGGACTTGGAAACACCATATATTTT.

V and J are TRBV12-3 or TRBV12-4 and TRBJ1-5; TRBD1 is a possible D gene (6 bases). V lost 6 bases to trimming and J lost 0 bases, with 12 bases between them. The CDR3 has 15 residues. Here the CDR3 DNA reads TGTGCCAGCAGGGACAGAGCGATTAGCAATCAGCCCCAGCATTTT. As protein: CASRDRAISNQPQHF.

At least ten counts were recorded for this clonotype. The chain has TRBV5-1 and TRBJ1-4, with D unclear. Trimming cost V 0 bases and J 1 base, with 7 bases left between them. The germline V gene encodes CDR1 SGHRS and CDR2 YFSETQ. This CDR3 has 15 residues. The CDR3 DNA follows: TGCGCCAGCAGCTTGGTTCCGGGAACTAATGAAAAACTGTTTTTT. Protein product: CASSLVPGTNEKLFF.

This clonotype was seen a few times. The chain joins TRBV5-6 to TRBJ1-2, with D possibly matching TRBD1 (5 bases). The length of the CDR3 is 14 residues. The V gene's germline CDR1 is SGHDT and CDR2 YYEEEE. The germline V and J ends were trimmed by 4 bases and 3 bases, with 13 bases remaining between them. CDR3 bases: TGTGCCAGCAGCCCACCCGGGGCGGACTATGGCTACACCTTC. Its translation is CASSPPGADYGYTF.